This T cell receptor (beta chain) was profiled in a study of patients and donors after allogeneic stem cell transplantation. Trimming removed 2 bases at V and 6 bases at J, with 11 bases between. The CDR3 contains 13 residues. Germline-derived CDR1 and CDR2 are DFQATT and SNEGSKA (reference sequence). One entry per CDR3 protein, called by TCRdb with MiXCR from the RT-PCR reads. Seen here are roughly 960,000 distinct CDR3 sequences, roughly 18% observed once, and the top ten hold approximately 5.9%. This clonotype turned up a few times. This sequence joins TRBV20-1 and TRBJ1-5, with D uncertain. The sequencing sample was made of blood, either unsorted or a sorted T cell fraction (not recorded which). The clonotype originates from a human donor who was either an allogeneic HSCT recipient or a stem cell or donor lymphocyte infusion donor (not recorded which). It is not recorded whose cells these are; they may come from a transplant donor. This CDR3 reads CSARHLGGQPQHF. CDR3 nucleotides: TGCAGTGCTAGACACCTCGGTGGTCAGCCCCAGCATTTT.